Below, 9 T cell receptor beta chains from the same sample are listed, as sequenced in a study of read filtering for tumor transcriptome and immune sequencing. Molecular barcoded adaptors covering alpha/delta and beta/gamma chains were used on 400 ng RNA. TCRdb redid the calling of the reads with MiXCR, one entry per CDR3 protein. Among 60,000 to 80,000 distinct CDR3 sequences, around 14% were seen once, and the ten largest hold about 42%. Sequenced input: a population of CD138-negative cells sorted from bone marrow. The receptors originated from a donor at least 40 years old with multiple myeloma.

In this sample, this clonotype turned up many times. The V call is TRBV29-1, the J call TRBJ1-2; 7 bases align to TRBD1. V lost 7 bases and J lost 6; bases outside the gene matches: 11. Per germline, CDR1 SQVTM and CDR2 ANQGSEA. The length of the CDR3 is 13 residues. The CDR3 nucleotides are TGCAGCGGTGTAGACGGGACAGTGAATGGCTACACCTTC. Its translation is CSGVDGTVNGYTF.

In its sample, this clonotype was seen many times. The chain recombines TRBV29-1 with TRBJ2-2; D ambiguous. Germline CDR1 is SQVTM and CDR2 is ANQGSEA. V gave up 4 bases and J gave up 3 bases, with 12 bases separating them. This CDR3 is 14 amino acids long. For the CDR3, the DNA is TGCAGCGTTGGTACCTCCACGTACACCGGGGAGCTGTTTTTT. Amino acid sequence: CSVGTSTYTGELFF.

V gene TRBV21-1 combines with J gene TRBJ2-3; TRBD2, the table's D call, lacks a check against the DNA. TRBV21-1 is classified as a pseudogene. The CDR3 consists of 14 residues. The CDR3 protein is CANAGTSGTDTQYF. DNA for the CDR3: TGTGCCAACGCCGGGACTAGCGGCACAGATACGCAGTATTTT.

The sample holds many counts of this clonotype. The chain couples TRBV5-4 to TRBJ2-1; D is unresolved. V was clipped by 4 bases and J by 9 bases, with 11 bases between them. Germline CDR1 is SGHNT and CDR2 is YYREEE (reference sequence). The CDR3 is 12 amino acids. CDR3 loop: CASSVRGTEQFF. The CDR3 DNA is TGTGCCAGCAGCGTCAGAGGTACTGAGCAGTTCTTC.

As regards this clonotype: A read error is possible here, since a much larger clone lies one base away. V usage is TRBV24-1 and J usage is TRBJ2-1, with 9 positions matching TRBD2. Germline CDR1 reads KGHDR; CDR2 reads SFDVKD. CDR3 size: 17 residues. The CDR3 sequence: CATSDIGLASSYNEQIF. The CDR3, as DNA: TGTGCCACCAGTGACATTGGACTAGCGAGCTCCTACAATGAGCAGATCTTC.

Comment on this clonotype: One base away lies a much larger clone, so this may be a sequencing read error. The J gene is TRBJ1-4, the V gene TRBV20-1; no clear D gene. Germline CDR1 reads DFQATT; CDR2 reads SNEGSKA (reference sequence). This CDR3 has 18 amino acids. The DNA for the CDR3 is TGCAGTGCTAGACTCCTAACGGCTAGCGGGAGTAACGCAGATACGCGGTATTTT. Residues: CSARLLTASGSNADTRYF.

Ten or more counts support this clonotype. The rearrangement uses TRBV6-2 or TRBV6-3 and TRBJ1-5; 8 bases match TRBD1. The V and J ends lost 4 bases and 6 bases, in that order; junction bases with no gene match: 8. The CDR3 is 15 residues long. From germline, CDR1 is MNHEY and CDR2 SVGEGT. The CDR3 sequence is CASSSGQGRIQPQHF. CDR3 DNA: TGTGCCAGCAGTTCAGGACAGGGAAGAATTCAGCCCCAGCATTTT.

Comment on this clonotype: This sequence may be a read error, since a much larger clone differs from it by one base. The rearrangement uses TRBV20-1 and TRBJ2-1; D is unclear. Germline V gene sequence: CDR1 DFQATT, CDR2 SNEGSKA (reference sequence). CDR3 length: 15 residues. The CDR3: CSARDSAPAYNVQFF. The CDR3 nucleotides are TGCAGTGCTAGAGATTCCGCCCCTGCATACAATGTGCAGTTCTTC.

This clonotype was recorded a few times. A much bigger clone sits one base away, suggesting this may be a read error. This chain joins TRBV6-6 and TRBJ1-5; D unresolved. V lost 2 bases, J lost 2 bases, and 4 bases lay in between. The CDR3 covers 13 residues. Germline V gives CDR1 MNHNY, CDR2 SVGAGI (reference sequence). CDR3 DNA sequence: TGTGCCAGCAGTTACCAGGGCAATCAGCCCCAGCATTTT. Translated: CASSYQGNQPQHF.